This is a list of T cell receptor beta chains from one sample in a study of human T cells and chemical hapten exposure. TCRdb redid the calling of the RACE reads with MiXCR, one entry per CDR3 protein. The sample has roughly 40,000 distinct CDR3 sequences; 9.5% to 15% are singletons. The specimen comprised whole blood, sampled in connection with sensitization to the hapten diphenylcyclopropenone (DPC). The source of these receptors is a woman in her 30s with alopecia areata. Some clones in this sample may be carry-over from other donors' samples. Each CDR3 is given with its conserved first and last residue.

TRBV7-6	CASGYMDTQYF
TRBV7-9	CASSHSGRSSYEQYF
TRBV5-1	CASSLAPANYGYTF
TRBV5-1	CASSFERRADTQYF
TRBV29-1	CSVQGHRINEQFF
TRBV6-2/TRBV6-3	CASSRDFSGELFF
TRBV6-2/TRBV6-3	CASGTSGYYEQYF
TRBV12-2	CASRLVQSTDTQYF
TRBV18	CASSPLVSESGSGNTIYF
TRBV6-6	CASRTQGSEAFF
TRBV28	CASSLLPPSGTYQETQYF
TRBV27	CASSSVRTNEKLFF
TRBV7-2	CASSLAPELTDTQYF
TRBV7-2	CATRGSHNTEAFF
TRBV6-2/TRBV6-3	CASSIGLLGYNEQFF
TRBV12-3/TRBV12-4	CASSLTSPETQYF
TRBV30	CAWSRRRTADSTDTQYF
TRBV5-1	CASSPGGGSYNEQFF
TRBV11-3	CASSRDGPNTEAFF
TRBV5-4	CASSRQPHDEQFF